This T cell receptor beta chain was documented in a study of CD8 T cells in ankylosing spondylitis. General study results and limits: Clones linked to disease were reported to show significant enrichment in matched ankylosing spondylitis synovial fluid. Existing reports had already noted some motif variants in reactive arthritis synovial fluid and blood.

The CDR3 consists of 13 residues. The V and J ends lost 0 bases and 7 bases respectively, with 7 bases between them. From germline, CDR1 is MNHEY and CDR2 SVGAGI. This clonotype was picked up a small number of times. Its cognate antigen is unknown. TCRdb independently ran MiXCR on the 5' RACE reads; one entry per CDR3 protein. The table has around 230,000 distinct CDR3 sequences, 8.6% seen once. The rearrangement uses TRBV6-5 and TRBJ2-4; D is unclear. This receptor was taken from a male donor with ankylosing spondylitis or in good health (not recorded which). The sample consisted of blood, either unsorted or a sorted T cell fraction (not recorded which). In DNA form, the CDR3 reads TGTGCCAGCAGTTACTCGAACCAGAACATTCAGTACTTC. It translates to CASSYSNQNIQYF.